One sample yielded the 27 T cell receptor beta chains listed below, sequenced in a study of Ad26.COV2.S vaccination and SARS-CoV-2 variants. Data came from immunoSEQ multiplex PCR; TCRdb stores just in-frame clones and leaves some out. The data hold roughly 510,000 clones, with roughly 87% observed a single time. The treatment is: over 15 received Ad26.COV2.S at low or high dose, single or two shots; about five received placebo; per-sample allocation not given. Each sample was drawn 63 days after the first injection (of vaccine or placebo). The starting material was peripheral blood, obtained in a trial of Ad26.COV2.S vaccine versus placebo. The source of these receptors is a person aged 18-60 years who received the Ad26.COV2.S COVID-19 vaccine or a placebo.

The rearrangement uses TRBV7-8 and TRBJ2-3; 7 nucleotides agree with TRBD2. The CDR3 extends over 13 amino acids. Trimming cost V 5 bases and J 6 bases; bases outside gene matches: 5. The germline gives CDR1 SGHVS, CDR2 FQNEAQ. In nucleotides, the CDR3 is TGTGCCAGCAGCCCCTCAGCGGGGGATACGCAGTATTTT. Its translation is CASSPSAGDTQYF. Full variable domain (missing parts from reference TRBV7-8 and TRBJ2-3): GAGVSQSPRYKVAKRGQDVALRCDPISGHVSLFWYQQALGQGPEFLTYFQNEAQLDKSGLPSDRFFAERPEGSVSTLKIQRTQQEDSAVYLCASSPSAGDTQYFGPGTRLTVL.

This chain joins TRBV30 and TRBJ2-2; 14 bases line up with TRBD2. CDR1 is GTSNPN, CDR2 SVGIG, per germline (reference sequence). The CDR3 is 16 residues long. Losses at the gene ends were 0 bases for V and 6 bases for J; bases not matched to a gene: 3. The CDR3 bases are TGTGCCTGGAGTGTGGGGACTAGCGGGAGTCCCGGGGAGCTGTTTTTT. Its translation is CAWSVGTSGSPGELFF.

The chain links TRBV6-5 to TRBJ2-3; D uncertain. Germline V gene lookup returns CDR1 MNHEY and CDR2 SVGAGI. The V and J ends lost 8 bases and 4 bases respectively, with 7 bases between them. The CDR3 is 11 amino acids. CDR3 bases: TGTGCCAGCGGATACCCAGATACGCAGTATTTT. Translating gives CASGYPDTQYF.

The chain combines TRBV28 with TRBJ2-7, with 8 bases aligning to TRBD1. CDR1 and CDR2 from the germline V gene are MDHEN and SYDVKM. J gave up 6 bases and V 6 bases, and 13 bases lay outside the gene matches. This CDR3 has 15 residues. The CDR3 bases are TGTGCCAGCAGCCTACTAGGCAGGGGGCCGGGCGAGCAGTACTTC. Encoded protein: CASSLLGRGPGEQYF.

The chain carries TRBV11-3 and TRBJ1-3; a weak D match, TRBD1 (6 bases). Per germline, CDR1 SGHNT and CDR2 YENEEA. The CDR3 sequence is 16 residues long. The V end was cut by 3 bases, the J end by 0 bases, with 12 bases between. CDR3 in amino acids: CASSFLGQSSGNTIYF. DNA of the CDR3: TGTGCCAGCAGCTTTTTAGGACAGAGCTCTGGAAACACCATATATTTT.

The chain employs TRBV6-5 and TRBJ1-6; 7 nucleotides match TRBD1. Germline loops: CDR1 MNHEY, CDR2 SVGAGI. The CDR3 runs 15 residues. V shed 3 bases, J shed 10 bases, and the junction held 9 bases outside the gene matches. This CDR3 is CASSYTGEYESPLHF. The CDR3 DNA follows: TGTGCCAGCAGTTATACAGGGGAATACGAGTCACCCCTCCACTTT.

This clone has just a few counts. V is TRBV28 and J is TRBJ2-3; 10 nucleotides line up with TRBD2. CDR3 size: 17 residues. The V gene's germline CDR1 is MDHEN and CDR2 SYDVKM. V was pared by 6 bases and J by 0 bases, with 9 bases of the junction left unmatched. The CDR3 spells CASRLLAGRRSTDTQYF. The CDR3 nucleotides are TGTGCCAGCAGGTTACTAGCGGGACGGAGAAGCACAGATACGCAGTATTTT.

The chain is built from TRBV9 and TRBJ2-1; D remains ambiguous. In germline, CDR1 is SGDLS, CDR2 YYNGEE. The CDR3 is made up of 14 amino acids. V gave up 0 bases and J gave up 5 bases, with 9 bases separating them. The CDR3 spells CASSVGQIDNEQFF. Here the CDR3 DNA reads TGTGCCAGCAGCGTAGGGCAGATAGACAATGAGCAGTTCTTC.

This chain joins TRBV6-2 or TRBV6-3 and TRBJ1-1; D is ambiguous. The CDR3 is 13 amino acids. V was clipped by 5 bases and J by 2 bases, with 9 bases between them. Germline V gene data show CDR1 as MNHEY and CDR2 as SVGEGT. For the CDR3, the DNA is TGTGCCAGCAGTCCGCCGATAAACACTGAAGCTTTCTTT. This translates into CASSPPINTEAFF.

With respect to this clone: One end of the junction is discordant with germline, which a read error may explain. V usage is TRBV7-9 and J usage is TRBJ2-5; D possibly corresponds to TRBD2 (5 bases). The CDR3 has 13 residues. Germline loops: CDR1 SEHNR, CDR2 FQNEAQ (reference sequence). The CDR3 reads CASSPVGVEGSDF. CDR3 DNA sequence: TGTGCCAGCAGCCCCGTGGGTGTAGAGGGTTCGGACTTC.

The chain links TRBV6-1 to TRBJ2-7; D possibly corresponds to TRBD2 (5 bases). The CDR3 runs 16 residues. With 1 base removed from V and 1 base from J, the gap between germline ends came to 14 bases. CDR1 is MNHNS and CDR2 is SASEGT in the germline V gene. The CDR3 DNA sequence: TGTGCCAGCAGTGAAGTTAAGGGAGTTTCGTCCTACGAGCAGTACTTC. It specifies CASSEVKGVSSYEQYF.

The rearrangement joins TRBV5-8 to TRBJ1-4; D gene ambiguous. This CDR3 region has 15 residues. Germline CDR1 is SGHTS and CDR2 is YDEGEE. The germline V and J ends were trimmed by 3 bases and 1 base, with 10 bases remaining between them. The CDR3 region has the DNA TGTGCCAGCAGCTCGTTGAGAGTAACTAATGAAAAACTGTTTTTT. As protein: CASSSLRVTNEKLFF.

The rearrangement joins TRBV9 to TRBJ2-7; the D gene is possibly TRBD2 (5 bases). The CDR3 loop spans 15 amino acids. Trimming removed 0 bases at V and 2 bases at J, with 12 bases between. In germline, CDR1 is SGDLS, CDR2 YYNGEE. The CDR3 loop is CASSVESGPPYEQYF. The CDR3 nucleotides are TGTGCCAGCAGCGTAGAAAGCGGCCCGCCCTACGAGCAGTACTTC.

DNA for the CDR3: TGTGCCACCAGCACCGGACTAGCGGGAGGGATTTTTAGCACAGATACGCAGTATTTT. This sequence encodes CATSTGLAGGIFSTDTQYF. The chain recombines TRBV15 with TRBJ2-3; the match to TRBD2 covers 15 bases. Trimming at V came to 4 bases and at J to 0 bases, leaving 8 bases not matched to a gene. The CDR3 totals 19 residues. Germline V CDR1 and CDR2: LNHNV, YYDKDF (reference sequence).

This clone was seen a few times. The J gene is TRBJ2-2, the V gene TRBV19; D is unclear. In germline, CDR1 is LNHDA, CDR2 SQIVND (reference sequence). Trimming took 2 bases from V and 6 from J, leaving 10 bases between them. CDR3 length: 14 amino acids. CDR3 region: CASSITRAAGELFF. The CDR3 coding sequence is TGTGCCAGTAGTATAACCAGAGCCGCCGGGGAGCTGTTTTTT.

CDR3 amino acids: CAWNQGETQYF. In nucleotides, the CDR3 is TGTGCCTGGAATCAGGGGGAGACCCAGTACTTC. V usage is TRBV30 and J usage is TRBJ2-5, with a tentative D call TRBD1 (6 bases). The germline CDR1 and CDR2 sequences are GTSNPN and SVGIG (reference sequence). CDR3 length: 11 amino acids. Deletions cut 4 bases from V and 5 bases from J, with 8 bases between.

The CDR3 sequence is CATSDPRTVYGYTF. Written as DNA, the CDR3 is TGTGCCACCAGTGACCCCAGGACAGTCTATGGCTACACCTTC. The chain combines TRBV24-1 with TRBJ1-2; perhaps TRBD1 as D (6 bases). Per germline, CDR1 KGHDR and CDR2 SFDVKD. Trimming removed 4 bases at V and 4 bases at J, with 12 bases between. This CDR3 has 14 amino acids.

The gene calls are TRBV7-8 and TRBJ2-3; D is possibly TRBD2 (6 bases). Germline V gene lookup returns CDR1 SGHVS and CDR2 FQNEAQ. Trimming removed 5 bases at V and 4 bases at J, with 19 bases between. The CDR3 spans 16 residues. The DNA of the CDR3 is TGTGCCAGCAGCGTTGCGCCGGGACTCGGCCCAGATACGCAGTATTTT. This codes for CASSVAPGLGPDTQYF.

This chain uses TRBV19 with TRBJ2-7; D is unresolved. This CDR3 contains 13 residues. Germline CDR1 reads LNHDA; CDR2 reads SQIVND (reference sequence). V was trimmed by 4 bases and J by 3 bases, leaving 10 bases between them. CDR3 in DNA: TGTGCCAGTAGTAGAGACACCCTCTACGAGCAGTACTTC. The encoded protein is CASSRDTLYEQYF.

The CDR3 loop is CASSPTVLAGVPGELFF. DNA for the CDR3: TGTGCCAGCAGTCCCACCGTTTTAGCGGGAGTGCCCGGGGAGCTGTTTTTT. This chain uses TRBV27 with TRBJ2-2; 9 bases are shared with TRBD2. The trim removed 5 bases at V and 6 bases at J, leaving 13 bases unmatched. The CDR3 has 17 residues. The germline V gene has CDR1 MNHEY and CDR2 SMNVEV (reference sequence).

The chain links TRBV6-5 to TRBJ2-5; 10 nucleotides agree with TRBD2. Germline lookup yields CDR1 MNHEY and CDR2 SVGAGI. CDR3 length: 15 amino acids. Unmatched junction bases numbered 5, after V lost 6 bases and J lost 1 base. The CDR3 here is CASRRTSGLQETQYF. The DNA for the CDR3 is TGTGCCAGCAGGCGGACTAGCGGTCTCCAAGAGACCCAGTACTTC.

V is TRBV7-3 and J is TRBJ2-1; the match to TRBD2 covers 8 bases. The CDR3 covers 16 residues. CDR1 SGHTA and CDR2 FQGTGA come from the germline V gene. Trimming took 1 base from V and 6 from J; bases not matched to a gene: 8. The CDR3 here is CASSLNAGGTGNEQFF. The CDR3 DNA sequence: TGTGCCAGCAGCTTAAACGCGGGAGGAACCGGCAATGAGCAGTTCTTC.

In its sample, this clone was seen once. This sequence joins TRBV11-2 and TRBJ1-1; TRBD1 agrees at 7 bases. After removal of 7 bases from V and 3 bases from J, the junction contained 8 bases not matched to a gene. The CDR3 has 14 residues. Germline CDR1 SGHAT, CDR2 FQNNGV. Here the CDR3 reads CASTTFRGDTEAFF. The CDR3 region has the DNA TGTGCCAGCACCACGTTCAGGGGGGACACTGAAGCTTTCTTT.

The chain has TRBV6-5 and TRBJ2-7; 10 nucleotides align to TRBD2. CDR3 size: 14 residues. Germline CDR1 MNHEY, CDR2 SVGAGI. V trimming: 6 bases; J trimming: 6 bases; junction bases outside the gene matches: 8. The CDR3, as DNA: TGTGCCAGCAGACTAGCGGGAACGGAGGGCGAGCAGTACTTC. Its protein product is CASRLAGTEGEQYF.

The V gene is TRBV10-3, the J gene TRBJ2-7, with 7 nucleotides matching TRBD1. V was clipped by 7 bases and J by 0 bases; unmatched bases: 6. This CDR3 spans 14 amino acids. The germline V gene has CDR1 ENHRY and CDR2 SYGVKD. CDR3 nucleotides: TGTGCCATCACCCAGGGGGTCGGCTCCTACGAGCAGTACTTC. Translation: CAITQGVGSYEQYF.

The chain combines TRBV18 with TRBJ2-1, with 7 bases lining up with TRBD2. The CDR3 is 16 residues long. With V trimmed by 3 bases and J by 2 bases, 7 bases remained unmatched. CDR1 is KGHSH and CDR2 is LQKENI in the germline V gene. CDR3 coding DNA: TGTGCCAGCTCACCCCAGGGTGGGAGGGCCTACAATGAGCAGTTCTTC. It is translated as CASSPQGGRAYNEQFF.

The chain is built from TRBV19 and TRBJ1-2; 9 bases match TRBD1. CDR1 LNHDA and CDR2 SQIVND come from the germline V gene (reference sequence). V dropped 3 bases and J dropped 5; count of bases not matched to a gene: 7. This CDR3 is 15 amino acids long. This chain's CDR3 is CASSIAGQGLYGYTF. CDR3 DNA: TGTGCCAGTAGTATTGCCGGACAGGGGCTATATGGCTACACCTTC.